The sample holds many counts of the clone carrying this T cell receptor (beta chain). Its cognate antigen is unknown. The sample comes from a study of CD8 T cells in ankylosing spondylitis. Study-wide findings and caveats: Within peripheral blood, clones linked to disease were CD8+ and relatively rare.

Per germline, CDR1 LGHNA and CDR2 YNFKEQ. The length of the CDR3 is 19 residues. The V segment lost 6 bases and the J segment 3 bases; nucleotides outside the gene matches: 17. TCRdb re-derived calls from the 5' RACE reads in MiXCR, one entry per CDR3 protein. The top ten hold 6% to 8% of the sample, which has about 240,000 distinct CDR3 sequences, roughly 10% seen once. Specimen: blood, either unsorted or a sorted T cell fraction (not recorded which). The source of this sequence is a male donor with ankylosing spondylitis or in good health (not recorded which). The chain has TRBV4-2 and TRBJ1-5, with 10 bases aligning to TRBD1. The CDR3 sequence is CASSYPGQGPREANQPQHF. CDR3 bases: TGTGCCAGCAGTTACCCGGGACAGGGGCCTCGGGAGGCCAATCAGCCCCAGCATTTT.